This TCR beta chain was profiled in a study of OX40 agonist ivuxolimab in advanced cancers. Measured with immunoSEQ multiplex PCR; TCRdb has only the in-frame clones, and not every one. Of tens of thousands of clones listed, around 86% were seen once; the top ten hold approximately 1%. Trimming pared 1 base from V and 3 bases from J, leaving 6 bases between. This CDR3 region has 13 residues. The germline gives CDR1 MNHEY, CDR2 SMNVEV (reference sequence). V is TRBV27 and J is TRBJ1-1; possible D gene TRBD1, 5 bases. The sequencing used CD4+ or CD8+ T cells sorted from blood, collected in a trial of the OX40 agonist ivuxolimab. The receptor comes from an adult with an advanced solid tumor such as melanoma, head and neck, liver or kidney cancer. In nucleotides, the CDR3 is TGTGCCAGCAGTTTATGGGGGGACACTGAAGCTTTCTTT. It specifies CASSLWGDTEAFF.